The clone carrying this T cell receptor beta chain was seen many times. Antigen: not known. This sample stems from a study of identical twins. Findings of the study overall: Modeled out-of-frame TCR alpha sharing in monozygotic twins fell below observed levels.

There are 16 residues in the CDR3. The V end lost 3 bases, the J end lost 2 bases, and 15 bases lay between the germline ends. Germline CDR1 and CDR2: KGHDR and SFDVKD. Among all donors, each was a healthy Caucasian. TCRdb reanalysed the 5' RACE reads using MiXCR and keeps one entry per CDR3 protein. The data contain about 890,000 distinct CDR3 sequences, approximately 13% of them singletons. The data also belong to a second study, concerning yellow fever vaccine responses in identical twins.

The TCR comes from a woman between 18 and 29 years old in good health. The chain uses TRBV24-1 and TRBJ1-1; tentatively, D is TRBD1 (6 bases). The specimen sequenced was PBMCs. CDR3 in amino acids: CATSDDKQGGNTEAFF. The DNA for the CDR3 is TGTGCCACCAGTGATGATAAACAGGGAGGAAACACTGAAGCTTTCTTT.